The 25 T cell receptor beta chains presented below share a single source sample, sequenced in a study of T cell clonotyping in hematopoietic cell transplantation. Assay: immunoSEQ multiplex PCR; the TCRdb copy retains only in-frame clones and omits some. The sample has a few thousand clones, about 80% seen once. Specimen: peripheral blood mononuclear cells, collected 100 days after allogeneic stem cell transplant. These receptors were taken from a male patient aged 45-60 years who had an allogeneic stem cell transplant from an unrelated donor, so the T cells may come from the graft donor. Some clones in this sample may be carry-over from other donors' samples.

The CDR3 DNA sequence: TGTGCCAGCAGCCCCCAGGCAGGGGGCAACTATGGCTACACCTTC. Translation: CASSPQAGGNYGYTF. V and J are TRBV7-2 and TRBJ1-2, with 8 bases matching TRBD1. Trimming removed 5 bases from V and 2 bases from J; junction bases left unmatched: 7. Per germline, CDR1 SGHTA and CDR2 FQGNSA. The CDR3 spans 15 residues.

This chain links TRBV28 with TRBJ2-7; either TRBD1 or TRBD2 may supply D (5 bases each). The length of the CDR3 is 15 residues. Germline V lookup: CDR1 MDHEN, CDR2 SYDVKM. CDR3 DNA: TGTGGCGAACTTAGGGACGGTCCATGGGGGAACGAGCAGTACTTC. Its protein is CGELRDGPWGNEQYF.

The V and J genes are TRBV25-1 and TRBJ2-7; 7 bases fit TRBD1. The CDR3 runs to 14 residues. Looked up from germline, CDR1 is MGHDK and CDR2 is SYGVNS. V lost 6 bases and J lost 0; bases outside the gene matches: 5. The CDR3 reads CASSRDSGSYEQYF. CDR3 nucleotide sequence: TGTGCCAGCAGCCGGGACAGCGGCTCCTACGAGCAGTACTTC.

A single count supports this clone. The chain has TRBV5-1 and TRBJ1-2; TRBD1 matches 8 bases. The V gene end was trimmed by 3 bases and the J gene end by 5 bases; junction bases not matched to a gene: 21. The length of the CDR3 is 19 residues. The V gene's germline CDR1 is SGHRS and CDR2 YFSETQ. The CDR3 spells CASSYTGGPGFGTIYGYTF. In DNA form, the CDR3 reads TGCGCCAGCAGCTACACAGGGGGTCCCGGCTTCGGAACCATTTATGGCTACACCTTC.

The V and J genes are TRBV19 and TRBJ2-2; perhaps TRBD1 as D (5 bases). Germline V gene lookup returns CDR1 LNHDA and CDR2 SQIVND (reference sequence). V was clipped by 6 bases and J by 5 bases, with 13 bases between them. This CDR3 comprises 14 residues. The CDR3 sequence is CASSTGTETGELFF. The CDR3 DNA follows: TGTGCCAGTAGCACAGGTACGGAAACCGGGGAGCTGTTTTTT. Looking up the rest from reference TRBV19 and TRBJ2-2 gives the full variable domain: DGGITQSPKYLFRKEGQNVTLSCEQNLNHDAMYWYRQDPGQGLRLIYYSQIVNDFQKGDIAEGYSVSREKKESFPLTVTSAQKNPTAFYLCASSTGTETGELFFGEGSRLTVL.

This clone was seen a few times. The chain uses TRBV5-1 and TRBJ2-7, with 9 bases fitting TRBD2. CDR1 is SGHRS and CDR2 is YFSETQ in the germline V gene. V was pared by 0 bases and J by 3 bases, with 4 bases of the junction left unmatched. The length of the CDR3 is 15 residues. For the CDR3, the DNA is TGCGCCAGCAGCTTGGTGTCTAGCGGGAACTACGAGCAGTACTTC. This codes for CASSLVSSGNYEQYF. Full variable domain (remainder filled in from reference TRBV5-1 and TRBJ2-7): KAGVTQTPRYLIKTRGQQVTLSCSPISGHRSVSWYQQTPGQGLQFLFEYFSETQRNKGNFPGRFSGRQFSNSRSEMNVSTLELGDSALYLCASSLVSSGNYEQYFGPGTRLTVT.

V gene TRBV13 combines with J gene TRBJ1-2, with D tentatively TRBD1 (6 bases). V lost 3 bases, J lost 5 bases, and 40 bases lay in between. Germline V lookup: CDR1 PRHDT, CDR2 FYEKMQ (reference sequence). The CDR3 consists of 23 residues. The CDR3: CASSFRYLRRDRGMTAPTYGYTF. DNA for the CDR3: TGTGCCAGCAGCTTCAGGTACTTGCGACGGGATAGGGGGATGACAGCCCCTACTTATGGCTACACCTTC.

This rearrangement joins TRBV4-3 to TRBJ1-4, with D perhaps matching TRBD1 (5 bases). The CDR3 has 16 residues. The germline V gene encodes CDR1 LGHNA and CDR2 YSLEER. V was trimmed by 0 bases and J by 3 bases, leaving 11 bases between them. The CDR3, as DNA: TGCGCCAGCAGCCAAGATAGGAGGGGCTCTAATGAAAAACTGTTTTTT. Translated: CASSQDRRGSNEKLFF.

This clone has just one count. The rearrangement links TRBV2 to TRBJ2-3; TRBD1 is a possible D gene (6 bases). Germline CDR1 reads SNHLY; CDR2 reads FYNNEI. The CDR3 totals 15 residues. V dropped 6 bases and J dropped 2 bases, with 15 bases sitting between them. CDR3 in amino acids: CASRRTAFITDTQYF. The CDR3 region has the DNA TGTGCCAGCAGGCGGACAGCCTTTATCACAGATACGCAGTATTTT.

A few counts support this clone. The CDR3 region has the DNA TGCGCCAGCCGGGGAGGGGGCCGTAACTATGGCTACACCTTC. Amino acid sequence: CASRGGGRNYGYTF. The rearrangement links TRBV5-1 to TRBJ1-2; TRBD1 matches 7 bases. The germline gives CDR1 SGHRS, CDR2 YFSETQ. V shed 7 bases, J shed 1 base, and the junction held 7 bases outside the gene matches. The length of the CDR3 is 14 residues.

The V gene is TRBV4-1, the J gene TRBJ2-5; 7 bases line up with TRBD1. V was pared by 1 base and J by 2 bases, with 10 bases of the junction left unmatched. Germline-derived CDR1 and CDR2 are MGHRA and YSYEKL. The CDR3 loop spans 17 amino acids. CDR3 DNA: TGCGCCAGCAGCCAAGGTTGGGGGACAGAAATTCAAGAGACCCAGTACTTC. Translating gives CASSQGWGTEIQETQYF.

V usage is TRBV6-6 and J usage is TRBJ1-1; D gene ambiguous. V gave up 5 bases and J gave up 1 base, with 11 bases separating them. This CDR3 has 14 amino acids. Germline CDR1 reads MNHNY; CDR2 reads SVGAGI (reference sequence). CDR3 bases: TGTGCCAGCAGTCAGCAGTGGGGGAACACTGAAGCTTTCTTT. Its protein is CASSQQWGNTEAFF.

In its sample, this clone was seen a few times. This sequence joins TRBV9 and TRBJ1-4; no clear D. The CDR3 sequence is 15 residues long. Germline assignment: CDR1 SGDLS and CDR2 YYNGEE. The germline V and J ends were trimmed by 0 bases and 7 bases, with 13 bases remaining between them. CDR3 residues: CASSVADHLSEKLFF. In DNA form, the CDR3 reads TGTGCCAGCAGCGTAGCAGACCATCTTAGTGAAAAACTGTTTTTT.

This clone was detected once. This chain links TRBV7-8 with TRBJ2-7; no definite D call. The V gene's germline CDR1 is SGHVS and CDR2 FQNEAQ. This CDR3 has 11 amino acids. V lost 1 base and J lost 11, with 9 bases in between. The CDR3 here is CASSLGSIEYF. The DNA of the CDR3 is TGTGCCAGCAGCTTAGGGAGTATCGAGTACTTC.

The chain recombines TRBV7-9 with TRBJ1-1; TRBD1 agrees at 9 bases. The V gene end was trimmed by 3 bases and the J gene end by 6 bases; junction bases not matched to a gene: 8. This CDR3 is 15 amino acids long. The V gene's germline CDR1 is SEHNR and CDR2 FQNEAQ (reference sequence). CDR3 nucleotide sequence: TGTGCCAGCAGCTTGGAGACAGGGGGTAGGGCTGAAGCTTTCTTT. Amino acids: CASSLETGGRAEAFF.

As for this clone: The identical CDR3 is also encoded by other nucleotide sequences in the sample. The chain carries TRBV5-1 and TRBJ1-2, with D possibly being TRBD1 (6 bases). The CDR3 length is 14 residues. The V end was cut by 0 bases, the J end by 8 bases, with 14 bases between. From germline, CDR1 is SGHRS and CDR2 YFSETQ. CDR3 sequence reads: CASSLAARGHGYTF. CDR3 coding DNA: TGCGCCAGCAGCTTGGCCGCCAGGGGACACGGCTACACCTTC. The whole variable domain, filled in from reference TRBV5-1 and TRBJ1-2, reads KAGVTQTPRYLIKTRGQQVTLSCSPISGHRSVSWYQQTPGQGLQFLFEYFSETQRNKGNFPGRFSGRQFSNSRSEMNVSTLELGDSALYLCASSLAARGHGYTFGSGTRLTVV.

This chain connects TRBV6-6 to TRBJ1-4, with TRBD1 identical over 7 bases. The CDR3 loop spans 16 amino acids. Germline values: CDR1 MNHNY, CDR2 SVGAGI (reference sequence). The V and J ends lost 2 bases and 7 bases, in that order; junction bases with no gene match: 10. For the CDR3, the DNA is TGTGCCAGCAGTTACCCGACAGGGACAGTCCCTGAAAAACTGTTTTTT. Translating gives CASSYPTGTVPEKLFF.

The CDR3 DNA sequence: TGTGCCAACCCGACGGTTTTCACAGATACGCAGTATTTT. Amino acid sequence: CANPTVFTDTQYF. V gene TRBV11-1 combines with J gene TRBJ2-3; D is unresolved. Trimming removed 10 bases from V and 2 bases from J, with 13 bases in between. The CDR3 runs 13 residues. CDR1 is SGHAT and CDR2 is FQDESV in the germline V gene (reference sequence).

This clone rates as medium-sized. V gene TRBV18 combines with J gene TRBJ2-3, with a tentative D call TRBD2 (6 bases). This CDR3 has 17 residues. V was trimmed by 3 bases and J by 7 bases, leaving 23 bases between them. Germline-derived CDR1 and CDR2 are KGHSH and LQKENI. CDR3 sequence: CASSPTISELEGHTQYF. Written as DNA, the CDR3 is TGTGCCAGCTCACCGACAATCTCGGAGCTGGAGGGACATACGCAGTATTTT.

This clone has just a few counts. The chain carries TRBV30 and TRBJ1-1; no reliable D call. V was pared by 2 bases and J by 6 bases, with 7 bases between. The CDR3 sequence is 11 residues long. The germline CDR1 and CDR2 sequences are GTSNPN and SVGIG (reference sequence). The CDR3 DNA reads TGTGCCTGGAGTTTTCTGTCTGAAGCTTTCTTT. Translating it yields CAWSFLSEAFF.

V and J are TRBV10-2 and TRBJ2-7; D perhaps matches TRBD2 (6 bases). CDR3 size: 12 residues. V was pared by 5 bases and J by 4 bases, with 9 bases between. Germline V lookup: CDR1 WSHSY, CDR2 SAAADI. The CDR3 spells CASSPEGYEQYF. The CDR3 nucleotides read TGCGCCAGCAGTCCGGAGGGATACGAGCAGTACTTC.

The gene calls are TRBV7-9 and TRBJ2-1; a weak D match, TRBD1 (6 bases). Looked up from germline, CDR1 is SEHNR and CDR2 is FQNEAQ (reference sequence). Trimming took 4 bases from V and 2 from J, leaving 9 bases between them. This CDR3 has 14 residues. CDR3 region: CASSSGQAYNEQFF. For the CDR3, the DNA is TGTGCCAGCAGCTCGGGACAAGCCTACAATGAGCAGTTCTTC.

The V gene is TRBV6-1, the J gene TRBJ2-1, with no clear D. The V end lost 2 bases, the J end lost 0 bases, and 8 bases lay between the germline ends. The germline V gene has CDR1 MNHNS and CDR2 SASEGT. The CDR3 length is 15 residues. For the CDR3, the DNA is TGTGCCAGCAGTGAAACGGGCGGCTCCTACAATGAGCAGTTCTTC. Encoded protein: CASSETGGSYNEQFF.

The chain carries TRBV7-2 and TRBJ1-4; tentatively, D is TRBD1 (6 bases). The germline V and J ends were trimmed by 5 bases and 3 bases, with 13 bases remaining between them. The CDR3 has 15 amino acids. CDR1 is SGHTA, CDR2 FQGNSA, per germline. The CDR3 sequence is CASSPWGAANEKLFF. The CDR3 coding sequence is TGTGCCAGCAGCCCGTGGGGGGCGGCTAATGAAAAACTGTTTTTT. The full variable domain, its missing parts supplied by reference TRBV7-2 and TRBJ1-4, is GAGVSQSPSNKVTEKGKDVELRCDPISGHTALYWYRQSLGQGLEFLIYFQGNSAPDKSGLPSDRFSAERTGGSVSTLTIQRTQQEDSAVYLCASSPWGAANEKLFFGSGTQLSVL.

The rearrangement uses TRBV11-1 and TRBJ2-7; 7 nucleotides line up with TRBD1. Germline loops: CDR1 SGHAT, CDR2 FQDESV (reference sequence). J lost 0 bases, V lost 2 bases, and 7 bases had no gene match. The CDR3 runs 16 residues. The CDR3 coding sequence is TGTGCCAGCAGCTTACCGTCAGGGACAGTCTCCTACGAGCAGTACTTC. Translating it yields CASSLPSGTVSYEQYF.